The 21 T cell receptor beta chains presented below share a single source sample, sequenced in a study of T cell responses to AZD1222 COVID-19 vaccine (dated by TCRdb to the early 2020s). The time point label corresponds to: baseline before first vaccination. The library relied on the immunoSEQ multiplex PCR assay. TCRdb mirrors the immuneACCESS table, restricted to in-frame sequences. Some clones are absent from its copies; in checked studies, under half trace to an unresolved V gene, and the reason for the others is unknown. The sample profile shows roughly 120,000 clones; 70% to 90% of them were found once. Clones ranked in the top ten supply roughly 12% of the sample. The source was peripheral blood, collected on day 0 of AZD1222 vaccination. Source of these receptors: an adult in good health.

V usage is TRBV18 and J usage is TRBJ1-3, with D tentatively TRBD1 (6 bases). There are 16 residues in the CDR3. Germline values: CDR1 KGHSH, CDR2 LQKENI. Trimming stripped 5 bases from V and 0 bases from J, with 14 bases between. The CDR3 loop reads CASSSATGTSGNTIYF. CDR3 nucleotides: TGTGCCAGCTCATCCGCAACAGGGACCTCTGGAAACACCATATATTTT.

CDR3 region: CASSRTSGGLLLSRTDTQYF. CDR3 nucleotides: TGTGCCAGTAGTAGGACTAGCGGGGGACTTCTTCTATCTCGCACAGATACGCAGTATTTT. The chain recombines TRBV19 with TRBJ2-3; 13 bases fit TRBD2. CDR3 length: 20 residues. CDR1 LNHDA and CDR2 SQIVND come from the germline V gene (reference sequence). V was pared by 4 bases and J by 1 base, with 14 bases of the junction left unmatched.

This chain connects TRBV5-1 to TRBJ2-7; a possible D gene is TRBD2 (6 bases). The CDR3 is 12 amino acids. Between the trimmed V and J ends, which lost 2 bases and 5 bases, there was a span of 8 bases. Per germline, CDR1 SGHRS and CDR2 YFSETQ. CDR3: CASSFTGDEQYF. For the CDR3, the DNA is TGCGCCAGCAGCTTTACGGGAGACGAGCAGTACTTC.

J is TRBJ1-1 and V is TRBV30; D not resolved. Germline values: CDR1 GTSNPN, CDR2 SVGIG (reference sequence). V was pared by 0 bases and J by 0 bases, with 5 bases between. The CDR3 loop spans 13 amino acids. For the CDR3, the DNA is TGTGCCTGGAGTGTAAGCATGAACACTGAAGCTTTCTTT. As protein: CAWSVSMNTEAFF.

The V and J genes are TRBV6-1 and TRBJ1-4; possibly TRBD1 for D (5 bases). Between the trimmed V and J ends, which lost 0 bases and 7 bases, there was a span of 9 bases. The CDR3 has 14 residues. CDR1 MNHNS and CDR2 SASEGT come from the germline V gene. The CDR3 region is CASSEARGGEKLFF. CDR3 nucleotides: TGTGCCAGCAGTGAAGCGCGGGGGGGTGAAAAACTGTTTTTT.

This clone showed up just a few times. The CDR3 DNA reads TGTGCCAGTAGTATAGCGGCCGGCTTATTAACCGCAGGGAATGGCTACACCTTC. Its protein product is CASSIAAGLLTAGNGYTF. The rearrangement joins TRBV19 to TRBJ1-2; tentatively, D is TRBD1 (5 bases). The CDR3 has 18 amino acids. Germline CDR1 LNHDA, CDR2 SQIVND (reference sequence). Trimming took off 1 base at V and 6 bases at J, with 24 bases between the two ends.

V is TRBV5-4 and J is TRBJ2-1, with 9 positions matching TRBD2. Germline V gene lookup returns CDR1 SGHNT and CDR2 YYREEE (reference sequence). V lost 6 bases to trimming and J lost 9 bases; unmatched junction nucleotides: 7. The CDR3 is 13 amino acids. The CDR3 DNA sequence: TGTGCCAGCAATGAGCGGGAGGTTAGTGAGCAGTTCTTC. Its translation is CASNEREVSEQFF.

This clone has more than one count but fewer than ten. The rearrangement joins TRBV7-2 to TRBJ2-1; the match to TRBD2 covers 14 bases. CDR1 and CDR2 from the germline V gene are SGHTA and FQGNSA. The CDR3 has 18 residues. The V gene end was trimmed by 5 bases and the J gene end by 0 bases; junction bases not matched to a gene: 6. CDR3 bases: TGTGCCAGCAGCGAGGGACTAGCGGGGGTCCACTCCTACAATGAGCAGTTCTTC. Translation gives CASSEGLAGVHSYNEQFF. Full variable domain (remainder filled in from reference TRBV7-2 and TRBJ2-1): GAGVSQSPSNKVTEKGKDVELRCDPISGHTALYWYRQSLGQGLEFLIYFQGNSAPDKSGLPSDRFSAERTGGSVSTLTIQRTQQEDSAVYLCASSEGLAGVHSYNEQFFGPGTRLTVL.

This sequence joins TRBV7-2 and TRBJ2-7; 9 nucleotides match TRBD1. Germline CDR1 is SGHTA and CDR2 is FQGNSA. V dropped 4 bases and J dropped 3; count of bases not matched to a gene: 4. The CDR3 has 14 amino acids. The CDR3 spells CASSWGQGNYEQYF. The CDR3 DNA reads TGTGCCAGCAGCTGGGGACAGGGAAACTACGAGCAGTACTTC.

The chain couples TRBV9 to TRBJ1-3; the D is unclear. This CDR3 has 13 amino acids. With 0 bases removed from V and 8 bases from J, the gap between germline ends came to 9 bases. Germline V CDR1 and CDR2: SGDLS, YYNGEE. Here the CDR3 DNA reads TGTGCCAGCAGCGTAGGTCAGGCGGACACCATATATTTT. Its translation is CASSVGQADTIYF.

V and J are TRBV7-2 and TRBJ2-1, with TRBD2 identical over 7 bases. The germline CDR1 and CDR2 sequences are SGHTA and FQGNSA. Trimming removed 5 bases from V and 12 bases from J; junction bases left unmatched: 16. This CDR3 is 15 amino acids long. CDR3 nucleotides: TGTGCCAGCAGCCACGGGGCTAGCGGACCCCGGAGGCAGTTCTTC. Translating gives CASSHGASGPRRQFF.

This sequence joins TRBV11-2 and TRBJ2-7; no reliable D call. Per the germline V gene, CDR1 is SGHAT and CDR2 is FQNNGV. V lost 8 bases and J lost 2, with 22 bases in between. The CDR3 totals 16 residues. CDR3 region: CASRHSYSGRTYEQYF. In nucleotides, the CDR3 is TGTGCCAGCCGACACTCATATTCGGGCAGAACCTACGAGCAGTACTTC. The full variable domain, in which reference TRBV11-2 and TRBJ2-7 provide the parts outside the CDR3, is EAGVAQSPRYKIIEKRQSVAFWCNPISGHATLYWYQQILGQGPKLLIQFQNNGVVDDSQLPKDRFSAERLKGVDSTLKIQPAKLEDSAVYLCASRHSYSGRTYEQYFGPGTRLTVT.

The chain uses TRBV4-1 and TRBJ2-5, with TRBD1 matching 7 bases. The CDR3 contains 15 residues. V trimming: 0 bases; J trimming: 1 base; junction bases outside the gene matches: 2. CDR1 and CDR2 (germline): MGHRA, YSYEKL. The CDR3 protein is CASSQEGQLQETQYF. DNA for the CDR3: TGCGCCAGCAGCCAAGAGGGACAGCTCCAAGAGACCCAGTACTTC.

V and J are TRBV7-2 and TRBJ1-5, with D possibly being TRBD1 (5 bases). This CDR3 region has 16 residues. Between the trimmed V and J ends, which lost 1 base and 2 bases, there was a span of 12 bases. CDR1 is SGHTA, CDR2 FQGNSA, per germline. The CDR3 DNA reads TGTGCCAGCAGCTTAGTCGCGCAGGGCGGCAATCAGCCCCAGCATTTT. It encodes CASSLVAQGGNQPQHF.

V and J are TRBV6-1 and TRBJ1-4; TRBD1 aligns across 7 bases. The length of the CDR3 is 15 residues. Germline values: CDR1 MNHNS, CDR2 SASEGT. Losses at the gene ends were 3 bases for V and 4 bases for J; bases not matched to a gene: 5. The CDR3 loop is CASSDRTGVNEKLFF. DNA of the CDR3: TGTGCCAGCAGTGACCGGACAGGAGTTAATGAAAAACTGTTTTTT.

The chain is built from TRBV29-1 and TRBJ1-5; a possible D gene is TRBD1 (5 bases). Trimming took off 2 bases at V and 6 bases at J, with 11 bases between the two ends. From germline, CDR1 is SQVTM and CDR2 ANQGSEA. This CDR3 is built from 13 residues. CDR3 protein: CSVELERGQPQHF. The CDR3 nucleotides are TGCAGCGTTGAACTAGAGAGGGGTCAGCCCCAGCATTTT.

The table lists this clone with a few counts. The chain uses TRBV3-1 (or the pseudogene TRBV3-2) and TRBJ1-5; the D gene is possibly TRBD1 (5 bases). V shed 0 bases and J shed 3 bases, with 9 bases lying between them. Germline V gene data show CDR1 as LGHDT and CDR2 as YNNKEL (reference sequence). This CDR3 is built from 15 residues. The CDR3 region is CASSQDTTANQPQHF. CDR3 nucleotide sequence: TGTGCCAGCAGCCAAGACACGACAGCCAATCAGCCCCAGCATTTT.

The chain is built from TRBV7-9 and TRBJ2-2; TRBD1 aligns across 9 bases. The germline gives CDR1 SEHNR, CDR2 FQNEAQ (reference sequence). The ends lost 2 bases at V and 5 bases at J; junction bases unmatched: 9. The CDR3 runs to 17 residues. The CDR3 sequence: CASSLLLPGQGTGELFF. CDR3 DNA: TGTGCCAGCAGCTTATTGTTGCCGGGACAGGGAACCGGGGAGCTGTTTTTT. The full variable domain, completed using reference TRBV7-9 and TRBJ2-2, is DTGVSQNPRHKITKRGQNVTFRCDPISEHNRLYWYRQTLGQGPEFLTYFQNEAQLEKSRLLSDRFSAERPKGSFSTLEIQRTEQGDSAMYLCASSLLLPGQGTGELFFGEGSRLTVL.

The chain links TRBV4-1 to TRBJ1-1, with a possible D match to TRBD1 (5 bases). Germline assignment: CDR1 MGHRA and CDR2 YSYEKL. Trimming removed 6 bases at V and 10 bases at J, with 18 bases between. CDR3 length: 13 amino acids. CDR3 in amino acids: CASRQAVTGGAFF. Written as DNA, the CDR3 is TGCGCCAGCAGACAGGCCGTCACGGGGGGAGCTTTCTTT.

The chain combines TRBV5-5 with TRBJ1-4; D is perhaps TRBD1 (6 bases). This CDR3 contains 13 residues. V gave up 5 bases and J gave up 8 bases, with 13 bases separating them. Germline loops: CDR1 SGHKS, CDR2 YYEKEE (reference sequence). The CDR3 sequence is CASRGGSWEKLFF. In nucleotides, the CDR3 is TGTGCCAGCAGAGGGGGGTCTTGGGAAAAACTGTTTTTT.

This chain joins TRBV28 and TRBJ1-6; a possible D gene is TRBD1 (5 bases). V gave up 6 bases and J gave up 0 bases, with 15 bases separating them. The CDR3 contains 17 residues. Per the germline V gene, CDR1 is MDHEN and CDR2 is SYDVKM. The CDR3 DNA reads as TGTGCCAGCAGCTCCCCGACAGCGAGCTCCTATAATTCACCCCTCCACTTT. Translating it yields CASSSPTASSYNSPLHF.